The present TCR beta chain was sequenced within a study of T cells in Graves' hyperthyroidism and ophthalmopathy. Whole-study findings and limits: Researchers found most expanded thyroid clonotypes above 0.001 in blood as well.

Clinicians diagnosed patients from clinical symptoms, serum thyroxine and TRAb, thyroid ultrasound and orbital computed tomography. Authors of the study amplified TCR beta CDR3 regions from RNA transcripts. First-round RT-PCR with HTBI primers amplified the TCR CDR3 region. TCRdb re-analysed the multiplex PCR reads in MiXCR, keeping a single row per CDR3 protein. Here the sample spans 200,000 to 250,000 distinct CDR3 sequences, roughly 15% being singletons. V lost 2 bases to trimming and J lost 2 bases, with 10 bases between them. This CDR3 has 14 residues. The V gene's germline CDR1 is ENHRY and CDR2 SYGVKD. This clonotype occurred many times. Its target is not known.

This chain connects TRBV10-3 to TRBJ2-7; D remains ambiguous. Sequencing input: blood. The TCR comes from a woman in her late teens or twenties with Graves' ophthalmopathy. The CDR3 reads CAISEVGETYEQYF. The CDR3 nucleotides read TGTGCCATCAGTGAGGTTGGAGAAACCTACGAGCAGTACTTC.